These 21 T cell receptor beta chains share one sample of origin, sequenced in a study of shared clonotypes between healthy human individuals. Measured with immunoSEQ multiplex PCR; TCRdb has only the in-frame clones, and not every one. The data show 450,000 to 600,000 clones, 79% seen once. Source material: PBMCs. The receptors were sampled from a woman aged 40 to 50 in good health. Some clones in this sample may be carry-over from other donors' samples.

The gene calls are TRBV11-2 and TRBJ2-7; 12 bases line up with TRBD2. V dropped 3 bases and J dropped 3; count of bases not matched to a gene: 6. Germline lookup yields CDR1 SGHAT and CDR2 FQNNGV. This CDR3 comprises 16 residues. The CDR3 DNA reads TGTGCCAGCAGCTTCCGACTAGCGGGAGCTCACTACGAGCAGTACTTC. Its protein product is CASSFRLAGAHYEQYF.

The chain joins TRBV21-1 to TRBJ2-3; TRBD2 is taken as the D call from the table, unchecked against the DNA. TRBV21-1 is deemed a pseudogene. The CDR3 has 18 amino acids. The CDR3 loop is CASSKGGRTTPTRDTQYF. The CDR3 coding sequence is TGTGCCAGCAGCAAAGGGGGACGGACTACCCCCACACGCGATACGCAGTATTTT.

The chain combines TRBV2 with TRBJ1-3; maybe TRBD1 (6 bases). The CDR3 is 15 residues long. Germline assignment: CDR1 SNHLY and CDR2 FYNNEI. Between the trimmed V and J ends, which lost 4 bases and 0 bases, there was a span of 10 bases. CDR3 protein: CASSGGLRSGNTIYF. The CDR3 bases are TGTGCCAGCAGTGGGGGGCTCCGCTCTGGAAACACCATATATTTT.

Ten or more counts support this clone. The V call is TRBV15, the J call TRBJ1-4; D gene uncertain. The CDR3 is 16 residues long. Germline V gene data show CDR1 as LNHNV and CDR2 as YYDKDF (reference sequence). Trimming left V 1 base short and J 5 bases short, with 14 bases between. Here the CDR3 reads CATSRVWAGENEKLFF. The CDR3 coding sequence is TGTGCCACCAGCAGAGTTTGGGCAGGAGAAAATGAAAAACTGTTTTTT.

Comment on this clone: An end of the junction differs from the germline gene, which may be a read error. The gene calls are TRBV7-9 and TRBJ1-2, with D perhaps matching TRBD1 (6 bases). The germline gives CDR1 SEHNR, CDR2 FQNEAQ (reference sequence). CDR3 size: 14 residues. CDR3: CASTLGSRQEGYTF. Written as DNA, the CDR3 is TGTGCCAGCACCTTAGGGTCCCGACAGGAGGGCTACACCTTC. The entire variable domain, with the rest obtained from reference TRBV7-9 and TRBJ1-2, is as follows: DTGVSQNPRHKITKRGQNVTFRCDPISEHNRLYWYRQTLGQGPEFLTYFQNEAQLEKSRLLSDRFSAERPKGSFSTLEIQRTEQGDSAMYLCASTLGSRQEGYTFGSGTRLTVV.

This clone was picked up a small number of times. This sequence joins TRBV27 and TRBJ2-5, with D tentatively TRBD2 (7 bases). The V gene's germline CDR1 is MNHEY and CDR2 SMNVEV (reference sequence). Trimming cost V 2 bases and J 5 bases, with 21 bases left between them. This CDR3 contains 17 residues. The CDR3 loop is CASSLRWGGGKKETQYF. The CDR3 region has the DNA TGTGCCAGCAGTTTAAGGTGGGGAGGGGGTAAGAAGGAGACCCAGTACTTC.

DNA of the CDR3: TGCGCCAGCAGCGGCGGGACTAGCGGTTACAATGAGCAGTTCTTC. Translation: CASSGGTSGYNEQFF. The gene calls are TRBV5-1 and TRBJ2-1; 11 bases are a match to TRBD2. Germline V gene sequence: CDR1 SGHRS, CDR2 YFSETQ. Trimming at V came to 4 bases and at J to 4 bases, leaving 4 bases not matched to a gene. This CDR3 region has 15 residues.

This rearrangement joins TRBV28 to TRBJ1-2; D is ambiguous. This CDR3 comprises 16 residues. CDR1 MDHEN and CDR2 SYDVKM come from the germline V gene. V was pared by 5 bases and J by 0 bases, with 16 bases between. The DNA for the CDR3 is TGTGCCAGCAGTACCACCCCCTCGACACCTAACTATGGCTACACCTTC. This sequence encodes CASSTTPSTPNYGYTF.

This chain connects TRBV18 to TRBJ2-5; the D is unclear. The CDR3 totals 14 residues. Germline V gene lookup returns CDR1 KGHSH and CDR2 LQKENI. V lost 3 bases and J lost 5, with 13 bases in between. The chain's CDR3 is CASSPPSRRETQYF. The DNA for the CDR3 is TGTGCCAGCTCACCTCCCAGCCGCCGGGAGACCCAGTACTTC.

The CDR3 DNA reads TGCGCCAGCAGCCAAGATAGCGGGAGAAACAATGAGCAGTTCTTC. Protein: CASSQDSGRNNEQFF. V gene TRBV4-3 combines with J gene TRBJ2-1; TRBD2 matches 9 bases. The CDR3 is 15 residues long. V lost 0 bases, J lost 5 bases, and 2 bases stayed unmatched. Germline-derived CDR1 and CDR2 are LGHNA and YSLEER.

This chain uses TRBV5-6 with TRBJ1-2; no clear D. V was trimmed by 2 bases and J by 2 bases, leaving 19 bases between them. The CDR3 contains 17 residues. CDR1 and CDR2 from the germline V gene are SGHDT and YYEEEE. The CDR3 region is CASSFLSWAEINYGYTF. The CDR3 DNA follows: TGTGCCAGCAGCTTTCTCTCGTGGGCGGAGATAAACTATGGCTACACCTTC. Supplemented by reference TRBV5-6 and TRBJ1-2, the full variable domain reads DAGVTQSPTHLIKTRGQQVTLRCSPKSGHDTVSWYQQALGQGPQFIFQYYEEEERQRGNFPDRFSGHQFPNYSSELNVNALLLGDSALYLCASSFLSWAEINYGYTFGSGTRLTVV.

This clone was seen a few times. V gene TRBV5-1 combines with J gene TRBJ1-3; TRBD1 aligns across 10 bases. In germline, CDR1 is SGHRS, CDR2 YFSETQ. J was trimmed by 8 bases and V by 3 bases; bases with no gene match: 5. The CDR3 length is 14 residues. The DNA for the CDR3 is TGCGCCAGCAGCTCGGGACAGGGGATAGACACCATATATTTT. This encodes CASSSGQGIDTIYF.

The chain employs TRBV30 and TRBJ1-6; 7 bases fit TRBD1. Germline CDR1 GTSNPN, CDR2 SVGIG (reference sequence). The CDR3 runs 14 residues. V trimming: 2 bases; J trimming: 6 bases; junction bases outside the gene matches: 4. CDR3 residues: CAWSTGQANSPLHF. The CDR3 DNA reads TGTGCCTGGAGTACTGGACAGGCTAATTCACCCCTCCACTTT.

This clone was counted a single time. V usage is TRBV9 and J usage is TRBJ2-7, with 9 bases lining up with TRBD2. CDR1 and CDR2 (germline): SGDLS, YYNGEE. The CDR3 runs 15 residues. J gave up 2 bases and V 4 bases, and 7 bases lay outside the gene matches. The CDR3 sequence is CASSPNSGSAYEQYF. The CDR3 region has the DNA TGTGCCAGCAGCCCCAATAGCGGGAGTGCCTACGAGCAGTACTTC.

V usage is TRBV28 and J usage is TRBJ2-5; D not certain. Deletions cut 4 bases from V and 5 bases from J, with 8 bases between. Per germline, CDR1 MDHEN and CDR2 SYDVKM. The CDR3 runs to 12 residues. The CDR3 reads CASSSAPETQYF. The CDR3 DNA follows: TGTGCCAGCAGTTCCGCCCCGGAGACCCAGTACTTC.

V and J are TRBV5-1 and TRBJ2-1; D gene unclear. Trimming shortened V by 0 bases and J by 2 bases, and 12 bases separated the two germline ends. Germline V gene lookup returns CDR1 SGHRS and CDR2 YFSETQ. This CDR3 contains 16 residues. The CDR3 coding sequence is TGCGCCAGCAGCTTGGAGGCGATCGGAACCTACAATGAGCAGTTCTTC. It encodes CASSLEAIGTYNEQFF.

The chain combines TRBV15 with TRBJ2-6; 8 bases are shared with TRBD1. With 5 bases clipped from V and 0 bases from J, the junction kept 9 bases outside the gene matches. Germline V gives CDR1 LNHNV, CDR2 YYDKDF (reference sequence). The CDR3 has 18 amino acids. The CDR3 region has the DNA TGTGCCACCAGCCGATTGACAGGGGCAAGCTCTGGGGCCAACGTCCTGACTTTC. Protein product: CATSRLTGASSGANVLTF.

V and J are TRBV30 and TRBJ1-2; tentative D call: TRBD1 (5 bases). CDR3 size: 13 residues. V was cut by 2 bases and J by 4 bases, with 11 bases left in between. The germline CDR1 and CDR2 sequences are GTSNPN and SVGIG (reference sequence). The CDR3 region is CAWSPGTAYGYTF. Written as DNA, the CDR3 is TGTGCCTGGAGTCCCGGGACCGCCTATGGCTACACCTTC.

This chain links TRBV29-1 with TRBJ1-4, with 7 nucleotides matching TRBD1. The CDR3 runs 12 residues. Germline loops: CDR1 SQVTM, CDR2 ANQGSEA. V was pared by 6 bases and J by 4 bases, with 2 bases of the junction left unmatched. CDR3 amino acids: CSVRQGNEKLFF. The DNA for the CDR3 is TGCAGCGTCCGACAGGGTAATGAAAAACTGTTTTTT.

CDR3 sequence: CASSPTGVKETQYF. The CDR3 DNA follows: TGTGCCAGCAGCCCTACAGGGGTAAAGGAGACCCAGTACTTC. The rearrangement links TRBV5-4 to TRBJ2-5; 7 bases agree with TRBD1. Germline values: CDR1 SGHNT, CDR2 YYREEE (reference sequence). V lost 4 bases and J lost 5; bases outside the gene matches: 8. This CDR3 region has 14 residues.

The chain uses TRBV30 and TRBJ2-2, with D possibly matching TRBD1 (5 bases). The CDR3 contains 14 residues. CDR1 is GTSNPN and CDR2 is SVGIG in the germline V gene (reference sequence). Between the trimmed V and J ends, which lost 0 bases and 7 bases, there was a span of 12 bases. CDR3 in amino acids: CAWSVLDMRGELFF. DNA of the CDR3: TGTGCCTGGAGTGTACTGGACATGCGCGGGGAGCTGTTTTTT.